This TCR beta chain originates from a study of T cells in Graves' hyperthyroidism and ophthalmopathy. To note about this clonotype: Its cognate antigen is unknown.

Exclusion criteria comprised uncontrolled infection, other autoimmune disease, pregnancy or lactation. Diagnosing involved the use of clinical symptoms, serum thyroxine and TRAb, thyroid ultrasound and orbital computed tomography. TCR beta CDR3 regions were amplified from RNA. When the TCR CDR3 underwent first-round RT-PCR, the HTBI primer set was used. Each CDR3 protein gets one entry after TCRdb re-called the multiplex PCR reads with MiXCR. The repertoire holds some 350,000 distinct CDR3 sequences, about a fifth seen once, with roughly 3.5% in the top ten. The CDR3 has 14 amino acids. After removal of 2 bases from V and 6 bases from J, the junction contained 7 bases not matched to a gene. Germline values: CDR1 SQVTM, CDR2 ANQGSEA. Study-wide points: Progression to ophthalmopathy was predicted a median of roughly 6.5 months early. In blood, most of the thyroid clonotypes expanded above 0.001 were also present.

The rearrangement joins TRBV29-1 to TRBJ1-2; TRBD1 aligns across 9 bases. This sequence originates from a woman aged 18 to 35 with Graves' hyperthyroidism. The source material was blood. CDR3 coding DNA: TGCAGCGTTGAAACGGGACAGGGTCCTAATGGCTACACCTTC. Amino acid sequence: CSVETGQGPNGYTF.